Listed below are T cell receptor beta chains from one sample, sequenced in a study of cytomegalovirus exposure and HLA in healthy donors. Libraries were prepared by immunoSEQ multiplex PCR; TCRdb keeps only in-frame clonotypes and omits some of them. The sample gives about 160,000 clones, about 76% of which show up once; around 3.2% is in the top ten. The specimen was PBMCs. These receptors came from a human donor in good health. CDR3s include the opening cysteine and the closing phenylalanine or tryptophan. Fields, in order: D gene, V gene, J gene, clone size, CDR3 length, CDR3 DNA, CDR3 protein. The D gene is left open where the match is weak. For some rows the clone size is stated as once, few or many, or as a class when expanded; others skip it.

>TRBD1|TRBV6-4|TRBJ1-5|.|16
TGTGCCAGCAGGGAGGGACAGGGTGGCGTTCGTCAGCCCCAGCATTTT
CASREGQGGVRQPQHF
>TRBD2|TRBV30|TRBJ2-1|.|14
TGTGCCTGGATGAACGGGGGGGCGAACAATGAGCAGTTCTTC
CAWMNGGANNEQFF
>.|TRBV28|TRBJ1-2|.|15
TGTGCCAGCAGGGCCAGGGGTTTGGGGAACTATGGCTACACCTTC
CASRARGLGNYGYTF
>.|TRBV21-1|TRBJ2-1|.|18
TGTGCCAGCAGCAAAGGCAGACTAGCGGGAGGGAGGGAGAATGAGCAGTTCTTC
CASSKGRLAGGRENEQFF
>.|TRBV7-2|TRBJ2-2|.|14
TGTGCCAGCAGCTTAGCATTCGGGACCGGGGAGCTGTTTTTT
CASSLAFGTGELFF
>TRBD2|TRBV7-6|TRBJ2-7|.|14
TGTGCCAGCAGCCCCTCGGGGGGGGGCTACGAGCAGTACTTC
CASSPSGGGYEQYF
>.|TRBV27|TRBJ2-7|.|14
TGTGCCAGCAGTTTAGGCGCAGGGGACTACGAGCAGTACTTC
CASSLGAGDYEQYF
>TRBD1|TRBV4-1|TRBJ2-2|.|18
TGCGCCAGCAGCCAAGAGGGCAAGGGGGCCGCGAACACCGGGGAGCTGTTTTTT
CASSQEGKGAANTGELFF
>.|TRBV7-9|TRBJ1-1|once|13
TGTGCCAGCAGCCCCTTGGGAGGATCTGAAGCTTTCTTT
CASSPLGGSEAFF
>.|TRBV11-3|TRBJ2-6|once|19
TGTGCCAGCAGCTTAGGCGGGGCTCTACGACTATCTGGGGCCAACGTCCTGACTTTC
CASSLGGALRLSGANVLTF
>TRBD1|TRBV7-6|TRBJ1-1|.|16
TGTGCCAGCAGCTTAGGGACAGGGGGCGCTTCCACTGAAGCTTTCTTT
CASSLGTGGASTEAFF
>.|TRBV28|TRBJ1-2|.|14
TGTGCCAGCAGCCCTCGGGGGGAGAACTATGGCTACACCTTC
CASSPRGENYGYTF
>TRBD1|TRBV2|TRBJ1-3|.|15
TGTGCCAGCAGCTGGACAGGGGATGCTGGAAACACCATATATTTT
CASSWTGDAGNTIYF
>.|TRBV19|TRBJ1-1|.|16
TGTGCCAGTAGTATAGGTCATCCAGGCCAGAACACTGAAGCTTTCTTT
CASSIGHPGQNTEAFF
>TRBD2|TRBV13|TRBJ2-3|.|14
TGTGCCAGCAGCCAGCGGGGGGGCCTAGATACGCAGTATTTT
CASSQRGGLDTQYF
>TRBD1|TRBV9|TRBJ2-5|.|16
TGTGCCAGCAGCGTAGATCCGAGGGGGCCCCAAGAGACCCAGTACTTC
CASSVDPRGPQETQYF
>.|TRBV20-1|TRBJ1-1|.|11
TGCAGTGCAACAGGTAACACTGAAGCTTTCTTT
CSATGNTEAFF
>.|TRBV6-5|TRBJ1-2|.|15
TGTGCCAGCACCCGGGGGGGGAGGGGGTCTTATGGCTACACCTTC
CASTRGGRGSYGYTF
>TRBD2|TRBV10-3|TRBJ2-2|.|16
TGTGCCATCAGTAGGACTAGCGGGAGCCCCACCGGGGAGCTGTTTTTT
CAISRTSGSPTGELFF
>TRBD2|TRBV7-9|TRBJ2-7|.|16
TGTGCCAGCAGCTTTACAACTAGCGGAGCGTCCCACGAGCAGTACTTC
CASSFTTSGASHEQYF
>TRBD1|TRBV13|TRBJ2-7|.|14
TGTGCCAGCAGCCCAGGGGACAGATCCTACGAGCAGTACTTC
CASSPGDRSYEQYF
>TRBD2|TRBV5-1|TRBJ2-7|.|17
TGCGCCAGCAGCTCGGGACTAGCGGGTACTCGATCGGGCGAGCAGTACTTC
CASSSGLAGTRSGEQYF
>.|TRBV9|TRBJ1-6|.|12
TGTGCCAGCAGCGTACAGGGGTCACCCCTCCACTTT
CASSVQGSPLHF
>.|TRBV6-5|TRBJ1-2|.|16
TGTGCCAGCAGTTACACGGGGACTTCCGTCACTAATGGCTACACCTTC
CASSYTGTSVTNGYTF
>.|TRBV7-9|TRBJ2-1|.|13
TGTGCCAGCAGCCCCGGGGAATACAATGAGCAGTTCTTC
CASSPGEYNEQFF
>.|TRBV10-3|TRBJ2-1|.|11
TGTGCCACCCAGGAATACAATGAGCAGTTCTTC
CATQEYNEQFF
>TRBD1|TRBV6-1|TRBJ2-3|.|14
TGTGCCAGCACCCGGGACAGGGGCACAGATACGCAGTATTTT
CASTRDRGTDTQYF
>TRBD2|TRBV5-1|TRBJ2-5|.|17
TGCGCCAGCAGCTCCGGGACTAGCGGGAGTCCGGGAGAGACCCAGTACTTC
CASSSGTSGSPGETQYF
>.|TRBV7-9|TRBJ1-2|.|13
TGTGCCAGCAGCCCACAGGGAATAAGAGGCTACACCTTC
CASSPQGIRGYTF
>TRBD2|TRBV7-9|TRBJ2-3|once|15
TGTGCCAGCAGCTTAGAGACTAGCGGCACAGATACGCAGTATTTT
CASSLETSGTDTQYF
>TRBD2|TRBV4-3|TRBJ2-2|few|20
TGCGCCAGCAGCGCGCGGACATTAGCGGGAGGGCCGGGAGTCACCGGGGAGCTGTTTTTT
CASSARTLAGGPGVTGELFF
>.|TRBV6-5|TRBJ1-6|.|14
TGTGCCAGCACAGGGTTAGCCTATAATTCACCCCCCCACTTT
CASTGLAYNSPPHF
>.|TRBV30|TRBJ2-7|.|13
TGTGCCTGGAGTGTACAGGGCTTGAACGAGCAGTACTTC
CAWSVQGLNEQYF
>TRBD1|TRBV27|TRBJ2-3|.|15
TGTGCCAGCAGTAGGGGACAGGGCGACACAGATACGCAGTATTTT
CASSRGQGDTDTQYF
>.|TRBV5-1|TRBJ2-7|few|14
TGCGCCAGCAGCGCAAGGGACTCGATCTACGAGCAGTACTTC
CASSARDSIYEQYF
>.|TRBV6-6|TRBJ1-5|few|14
TGTGCCAGCAGTTATAAAGGGCCCGGGATGCCCCAGCATTTT
CASSYKGPGMPQHF
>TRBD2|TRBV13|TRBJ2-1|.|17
TGTGCCAGCAGCTACCCCCCGACTAGCGGGGAACCAAATGAGCAGTTCTTC
CASSYPPTSGEPNEQFF
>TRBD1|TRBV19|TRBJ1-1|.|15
TGTGCCAGTAGACTCGACAGGGAGATGGGCACTGAAGCTTTCTTT
CASRLDREMGTEAFF
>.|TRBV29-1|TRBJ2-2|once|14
TGCAGCGTTGAGAGGCCGAGCCGCACCGGGGAGCTGTTTTTT
CSVERPSRTGELFF
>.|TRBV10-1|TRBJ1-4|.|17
TGCGCCAGCAGTGAGCCCATAGGTAAGGGAGGGGTGGCAAAACTGTTTTTT
CASSEPIGKGGVAKLFF
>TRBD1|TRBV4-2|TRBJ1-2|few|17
TGTGCCAGCAGCCCGGGACAGGGCCTTATCGAAAACTATGGCTACCCCTTC
CASSPGQGLIENYGYPF
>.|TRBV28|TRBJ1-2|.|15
TGTGCCAGCAGGCTTAGGGGAGGGGGAGCCTATGGCTACACCTTC
CASRLRGGGAYGYTF
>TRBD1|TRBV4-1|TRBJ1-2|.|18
TGCGCCAGCAGCCAAGAGGGTGACAGGGGACTTGGGCTATATGGCTACACCTTC
CASSQEGDRGLGLYGYTF
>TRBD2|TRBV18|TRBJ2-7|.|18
TGTGCCAGCTCACCCTTGGGACTAGCGGGACCCACAGGACTAGAGCAGTACTTC
CASSPLGLAGPTGLEQYF
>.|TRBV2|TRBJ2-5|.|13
TGTGCCAGCAGTGATGTGAGGGGGGAGACCCAGTACTTC
CASSDVRGETQYF
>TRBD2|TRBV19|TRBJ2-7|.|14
TGTGCCAGTGGACTAGCGGGTACTACCTACGAGCAGTACTTC
CASGLAGTTYEQYF
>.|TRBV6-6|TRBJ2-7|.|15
TGTGCCAGCAGTTACAGGGCGGGGCCGCCCTACGAGCAGTACTTC
CASSYRAGPPYEQYF
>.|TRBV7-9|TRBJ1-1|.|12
TGTGCCAGCAGCTGGTCAGGGTCTGAAGCTTTCTTT
CASSWSGSEAFF
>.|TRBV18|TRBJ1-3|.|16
TGTGCCAGCTCACCAGGTCATCTATCGGAGGGAAACACCATATATTTT
CASSPGHLSEGNTIYF
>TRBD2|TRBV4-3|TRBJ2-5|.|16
TGCGCCAGCAGCCAAGATAGTAGCGGGAGTGGGGAGACCCAGTACTTC
CASSQDSSGSGETQYF
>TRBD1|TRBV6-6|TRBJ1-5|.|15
TGTGCCAGCAGCCGAAAACAGGGGATTGGGCAGCCCCAGCATTTT
CASSRKQGIGQPQHF
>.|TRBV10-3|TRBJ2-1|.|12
TGTGCCATCAGTGCGCGCGCGAATGAGCAGTTCTTC
CAISARANEQFF
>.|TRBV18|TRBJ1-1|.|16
TGTGCCAGCTCACCACTCGAACTCGAGGGAGGTACTGAAGCTTTCTTT
CASSPLELEGGTEAFF
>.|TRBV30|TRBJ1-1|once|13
TGTGCCTGGAGTGTAGGGACATCGGAAGAAGCTTTCTTT
CAWSVGTSEEAFF
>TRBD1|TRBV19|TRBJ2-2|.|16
TGTGCCAGTAGTATAAGGGCACAGGGGCACACCGGGGAGCTGTTTTTT
CASSIRAQGHTGELFF
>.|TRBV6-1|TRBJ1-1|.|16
TGTGCCAGCAGTGAGCTGGGTCTTGGGCGGAACACTGAAGCTTTCTTT
CASSELGLGRNTEAFF
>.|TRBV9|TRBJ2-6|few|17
TGTGCCAGCAGCCACCAAGTGCCCTATTCTGGGGCCAACGTCCTGACTTTC
CASSHQVPYSGANVLTF
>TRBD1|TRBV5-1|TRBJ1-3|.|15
TGCGCCAGCAGTTTAGGGGACAGGGAGTTGAACACCATATATTTT
CASSLGDRELNTIYF